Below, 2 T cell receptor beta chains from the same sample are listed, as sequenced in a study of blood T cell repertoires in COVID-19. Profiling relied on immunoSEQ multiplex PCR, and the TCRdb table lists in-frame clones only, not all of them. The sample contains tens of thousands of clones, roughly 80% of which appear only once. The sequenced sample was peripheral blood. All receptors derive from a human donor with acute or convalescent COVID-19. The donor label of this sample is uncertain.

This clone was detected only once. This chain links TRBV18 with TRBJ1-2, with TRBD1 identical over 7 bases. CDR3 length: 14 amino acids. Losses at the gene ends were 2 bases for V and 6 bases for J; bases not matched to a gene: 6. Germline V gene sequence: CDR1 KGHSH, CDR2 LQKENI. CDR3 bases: TGTGCCAGCTCACCAGAGACAGGGTCCGATGGCTACACCTTC. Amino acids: CASSPETGSDGYTF.

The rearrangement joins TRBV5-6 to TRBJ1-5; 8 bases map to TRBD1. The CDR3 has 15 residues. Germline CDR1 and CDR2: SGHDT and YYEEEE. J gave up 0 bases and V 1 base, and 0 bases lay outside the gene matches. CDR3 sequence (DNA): TGTGCCAGCAGCTTGACAGGGGGTAGCAATCAGCCCCAGCATTTT. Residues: CASSLTGGSNQPQHF.